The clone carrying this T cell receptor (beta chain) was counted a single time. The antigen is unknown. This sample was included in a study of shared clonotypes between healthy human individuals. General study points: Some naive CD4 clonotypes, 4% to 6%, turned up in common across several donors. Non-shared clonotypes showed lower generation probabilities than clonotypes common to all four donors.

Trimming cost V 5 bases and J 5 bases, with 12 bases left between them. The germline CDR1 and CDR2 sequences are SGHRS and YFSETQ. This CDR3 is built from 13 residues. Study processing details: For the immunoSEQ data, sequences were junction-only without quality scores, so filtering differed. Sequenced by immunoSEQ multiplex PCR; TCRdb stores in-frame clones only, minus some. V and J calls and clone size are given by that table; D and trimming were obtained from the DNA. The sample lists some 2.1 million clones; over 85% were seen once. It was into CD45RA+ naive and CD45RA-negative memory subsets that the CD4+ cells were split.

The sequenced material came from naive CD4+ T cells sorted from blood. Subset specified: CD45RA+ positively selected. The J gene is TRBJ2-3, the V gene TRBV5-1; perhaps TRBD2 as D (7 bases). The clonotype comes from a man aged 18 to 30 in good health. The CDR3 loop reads CASSAGAEDTQYF. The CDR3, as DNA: TGCGCCAGCAGTGCGGGGGCTGAAGATACGCAGTATTTT.